The T cell receptor (beta chain) described here comes from a study of tumor-infiltrating lymphocytes in primary liver carcinoma. Study-level findings and limits: Present in all five tumor regions were only about 8-25% of the top clones.

As regards this clonotype: Its antigen is unidentified. No conserved phenylalanine or tryptophan is present at the end of the CDR3, so a read error is the likely explanation.

Total RNA (approximately 0.5 ug) served as template for TCR beta cDNA synthesis primed by a constant-region primer. Libraries of TCR beta came from three nested multiplex PCR rounds with slightly modified ARM-PCR. The first two PCR rounds, approximately 10 cycles each, used TRBV1-TRBV30 forward primers and a C-beta reverse primer. TCRdb reanalysed the multiplex PCR reads using MiXCR and keeps one entry per CDR3 protein. The table shows 40,000 to 55,000 distinct CDR3 sequences, with less than 75% occurring only once. Co-extraction of both nucleic acids (RNA and DNA) used about 20-34 mg of unsorted bulk tissue. The CDR3 consists of 14 residues. Between the trimmed V and J ends, which lost 8 bases and 3 bases, there was a span of 17 bases. Germline-derived CDR1 and CDR2 are SGHAT and FQNNGV.

This chain joins TRBV11-2 and TRBJ2-7; no clear D gene. The TCR comes from a man aged 35 to 55 with primary liver carcinoma and hepatitis B virus infection. Sequenced material: liver tumor tissue from sampling region 5. Subset indicated: tumor region T5, tumor centre. CDR3 amino acids: CASGSTDDGYEQYL. CDR3 sequence (DNA): TGTGCCAGCGGCTCGACGGATGATGGCTACGAGCAGTACCTC.